A single T cell receptor beta chain is shown here with its context. Sequencing was performed with immunoSEQ multiplex PCR; in TCRdb, only in-frame clones are kept and a portion is missing. The sample has around 80,000 clones; 95% to 98% are singletons. The CDR3 has 13 amino acids. Looked up from germline, CDR1 is SGHKS and CDR2 is YYEKEE (reference sequence). V was cut by 3 bases and J by 15 bases, with 19 bases left in between. The source of the sample is a study of technical replicates of blood from a few donors. Material for sequencing was T cells isolated from PBMCs. The source of this sequence is a human donor in good health. The genes are TRBV5-5 and TRBJ1-3; D gene ambiguous. The CDR3 bases are TGTGCCAGCAGCTACGACTCATATCCCCCAACATATTTT. It translates to CASSYDSYPPTYF. The variable domain in full, with the rest retrieved from reference TRBV5-5 and TRBJ1-3, is DAGVTQSPTHLIKTRGQQVTLRCSPISGHKSVSWYQQVLGQGPQFIFQYYEKEERGRGNFPDRFSARQFPNYSSELNVNALLLGDSALYLCASSYDSYPPTYFGEGSWLTVV.